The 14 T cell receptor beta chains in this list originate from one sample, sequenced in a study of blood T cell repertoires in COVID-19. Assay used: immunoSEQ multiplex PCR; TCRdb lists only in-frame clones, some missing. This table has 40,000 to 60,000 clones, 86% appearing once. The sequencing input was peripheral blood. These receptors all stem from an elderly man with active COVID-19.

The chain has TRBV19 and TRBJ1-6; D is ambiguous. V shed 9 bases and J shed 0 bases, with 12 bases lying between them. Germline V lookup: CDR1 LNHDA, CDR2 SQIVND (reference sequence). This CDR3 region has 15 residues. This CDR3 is CASKEPNSYNSPLHF. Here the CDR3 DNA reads TGTGCCAGCAAAGAGCCAAACTCCTATAATTCACCCCTCCACTTT.

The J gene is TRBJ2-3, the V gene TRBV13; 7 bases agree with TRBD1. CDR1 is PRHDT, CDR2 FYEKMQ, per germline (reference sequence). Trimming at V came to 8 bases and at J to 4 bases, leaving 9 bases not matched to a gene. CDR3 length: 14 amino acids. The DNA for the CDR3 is TGTGCCAGCTCTACAGGGGCTGCCCCAGATACGCAGTATTTT. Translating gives CASSTGAAPDTQYF.

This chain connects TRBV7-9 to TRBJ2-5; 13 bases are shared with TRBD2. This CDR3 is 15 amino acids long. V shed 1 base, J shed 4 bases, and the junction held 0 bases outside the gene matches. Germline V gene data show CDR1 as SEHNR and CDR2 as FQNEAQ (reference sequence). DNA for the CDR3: TGTGCCAGCAGCTTAGGGACTAGCGGGAGAGAGACCCAGTACTTC. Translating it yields CASSLGTSGRETQYF.

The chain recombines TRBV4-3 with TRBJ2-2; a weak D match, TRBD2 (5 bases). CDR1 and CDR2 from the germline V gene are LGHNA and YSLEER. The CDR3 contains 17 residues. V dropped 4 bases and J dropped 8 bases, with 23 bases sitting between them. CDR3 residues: CASSPMSASSPPGELFF. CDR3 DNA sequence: TGCGCCAGCAGCCCCATGTCGGCTAGCAGCCCACCGGGGGAGCTGTTTTTT.

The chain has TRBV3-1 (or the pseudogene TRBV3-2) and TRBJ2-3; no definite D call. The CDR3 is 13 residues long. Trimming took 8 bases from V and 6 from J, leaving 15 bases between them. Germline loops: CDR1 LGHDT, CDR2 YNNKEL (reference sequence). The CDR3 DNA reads TGTGCCAGCGTGCCGAGTACTGCCGATACGCAGTATTTT. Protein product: CASVPSTADTQYF.

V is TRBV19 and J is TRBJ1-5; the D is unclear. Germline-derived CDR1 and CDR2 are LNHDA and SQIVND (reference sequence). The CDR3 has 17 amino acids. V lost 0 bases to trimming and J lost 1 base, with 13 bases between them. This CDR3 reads CASSIDRWRNSNQPQHF. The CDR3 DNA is TGTGCCAGTAGTATAGATCGTTGGAGGAACAGCAATCAGCCCCAGCATTTT.

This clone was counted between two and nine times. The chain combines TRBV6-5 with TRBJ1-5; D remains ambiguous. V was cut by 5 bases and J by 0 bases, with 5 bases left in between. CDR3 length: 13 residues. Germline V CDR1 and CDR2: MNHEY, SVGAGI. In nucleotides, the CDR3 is TGTGCCAGCAGTAGAGGTAGCAATCAGCCCCAGCATTTT. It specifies CASSRGSNQPQHF.

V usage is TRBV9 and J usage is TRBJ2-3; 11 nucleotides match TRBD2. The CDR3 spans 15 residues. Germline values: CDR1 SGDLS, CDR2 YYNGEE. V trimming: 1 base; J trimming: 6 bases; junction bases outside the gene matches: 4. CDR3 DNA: TGTGCCAGCAGCGTACTAGCGGGAGGAGGGGATACGCAGTATTTT. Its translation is CASSVLAGGGDTQYF.

The DNA for the CDR3 is TGTGCCAGTAGTATAGGGGATCTAGCGGCGAGCTCCTACAATGAGCAGTTCTTC. The encoded protein is CASSIGDLAASSYNEQFF. The V and J genes are TRBV19 and TRBJ2-1; the match to TRBD2 covers 7 bases. V shed 1 base and J 0 bases; nucleotides not matched to a gene: 9. The germline gives CDR1 LNHDA, CDR2 SQIVND (reference sequence). The CDR3 runs 18 residues.

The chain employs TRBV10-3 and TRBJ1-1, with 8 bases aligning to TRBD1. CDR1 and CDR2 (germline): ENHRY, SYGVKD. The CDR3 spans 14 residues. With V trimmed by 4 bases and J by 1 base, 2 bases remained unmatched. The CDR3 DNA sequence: TGTGCCATCAGTGTAGACAGGGGGAACACTGAAGCTTTCTTT. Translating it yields CAISVDRGNTEAFF.

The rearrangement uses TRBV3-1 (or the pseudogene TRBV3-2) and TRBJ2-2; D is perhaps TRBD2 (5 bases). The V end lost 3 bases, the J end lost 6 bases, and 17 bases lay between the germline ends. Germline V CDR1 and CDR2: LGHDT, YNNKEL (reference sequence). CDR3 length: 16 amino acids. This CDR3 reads CASSQDGGGVAGELFF. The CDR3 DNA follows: TGTGCCAGCAGCCAGGACGGAGGTGGGGTGGCCGGGGAGCTGTTTTTT.

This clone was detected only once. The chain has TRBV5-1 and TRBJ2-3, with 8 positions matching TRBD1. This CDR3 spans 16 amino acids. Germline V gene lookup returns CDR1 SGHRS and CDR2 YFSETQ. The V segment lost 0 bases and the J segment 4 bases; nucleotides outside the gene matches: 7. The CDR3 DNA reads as TGCGCCAGCAGCTTGGACAGACAGGGGCCGTCAGATACGCAGTATTTT. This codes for CASSLDRQGPSDTQYF.

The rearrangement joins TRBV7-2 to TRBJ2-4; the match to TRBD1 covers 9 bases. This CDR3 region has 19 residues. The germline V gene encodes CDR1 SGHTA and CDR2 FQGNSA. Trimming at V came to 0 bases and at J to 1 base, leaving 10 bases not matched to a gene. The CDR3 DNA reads TGTGCCAGCAGCTTAGCCCGGACAGGGGACTTTACCGCCAAAAACATTCAGTACTTC. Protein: CASSLARTGDFTAKNIQYF.

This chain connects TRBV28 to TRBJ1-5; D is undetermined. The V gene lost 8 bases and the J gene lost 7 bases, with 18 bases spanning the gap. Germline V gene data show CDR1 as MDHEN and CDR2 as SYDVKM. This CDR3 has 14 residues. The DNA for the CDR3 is TGTGCCAGCCGCGACACGACTAGTCGGCAGCCCCAGCATTTT. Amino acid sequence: CASRDTTSRQPQHF.